The 3 T cell receptor beta chains listed next were all sequenced from one sample in a study of human T cells and chemical hapten exposure. The time point: pre-sensitization, week 0. Treatment specified: therapeutic diphenylcyclopropenone sensitization with weekly scalp DPC. MiXCR, applied by TCRdb to the RACE reads, yields one record per CDR3 protein. The sample records around 330,000 distinct CDR3 sequences, 5% to 6.5% being singletons. The specimen was whole blood, collected in connection with sensitization to the hapten diphenylcyclopropenone (DPC). These receptors were taken from a woman younger than 35 with alopecia areata. Some clones in this sample may be carry-over from other donors' samples.

There are many counts of this clonotype. The chain recombines TRBV11-2 with TRBJ1-1, with TRBD1 identical over 8 bases. Germline CDR1 SGHAT, CDR2 FQNNGV. V dropped 4 bases and J dropped 5; count of bases not matched to a gene: 0. The CDR3 covers 12 residues. The CDR3 loop is CASSWTGTEAFF. For the CDR3, the DNA is TGTGCCAGCAGCTGGACAGGGACTGAAGCTTTCTTT.

This clonotype occurred a few times. The chain couples TRBV2 to TRBJ1-1; a possible D gene is TRBD1 (6 bases). The ends were cut back, 6 bases at V and 0 bases at J, with 14 bases in the middle. Per germline, CDR1 SNHLY and CDR2 FYNNEI. The CDR3 is 15 residues long. The CDR3 coding sequence is TGTGCCAGCAGAGCCGCTGACAGGTTGAACACTGAAGCTTTCTTT. Its protein is CASRAADRLNTEAFF.

This clonotype was observed a few times. The chain combines TRBV6-5 with TRBJ1-5, with 7 bases identical to TRBD1. V shed 4 bases, J shed 1 base, and the junction held 10 bases outside the gene matches. CDR1 MNHEY and CDR2 SVGAGI come from the germline V gene. This CDR3 spans 17 amino acids. CDR3 sequence (DNA): TGTGCCAGCAGTTCACTGACAGGGCCGAGGAGCAATCAGCCCCAGCATTTT. Protein: CASSSLTGPRSNQPQHF.